The clone carrying this TCR beta chain came up many times. The CDR3 extends over 15 amino acids. Trimming cost V 2 bases and J 4 bases; bases outside gene matches: 6. The germline V gene encodes CDR1 SGHNT and CDR2 YYREEE (reference sequence). The data were obtained in a study of early T cells in non-severe SARS-CoV-2 infection. Via MiXCR, TCRdb re-called the 5' RACE reads, giving one row per CDR3 protein. The sample records tens of thousands of distinct CDR3 sequences, 3% to 4% being singletons. The V call is TRBV5-4, the J call TRBJ2-7; 10 bases fit TRBD2. The TCR comes from an adult who was a healthcare worker with PCR-confirmed SARS-CoV-2 infection or an uninfected control (not recorded which). Sequenced: whole blood. CDR3: CASSLGAGGTYEQYF. DNA of the CDR3: TGTGCCAGCAGCTTAGGAGCGGGAGGGACTTACGAGCAGTACTTC.